The 18 T cell receptor beta chains below come from one sample, sequenced in a study of T-cell memory formation after mild COVID-19. TCRdb re-called the 5' RACE reads through MiXCR, storing one row per CDR3 protein. The sample has hundreds of thousands of distinct CDR3 sequences; roughly 20% are singletons. Sequenced input: PBMCs or a T cell subset sorted from them (not recorded which). The receptors were gathered from an adult woman who had mild COVID-19 (a few samples of this study predate the infection). Cell type and time point are not known.

This chain links TRBV5-6 with TRBJ2-7, with D unresolved. V lost 1 base and J lost 3, with 23 bases in between. CDR3 length: 18 residues. The germline CDR1 and CDR2 sequences are SGHDT and YYEEEE. Here the CDR3 DNA reads TGTGCCAGCAGCTTGATGAGGTCCGGGCCCATGCATTACTACGAGCAGTACTTC. Translated, it gives CASSLMRSGPMHYYEQYF.

In DNA form, the CDR3 reads TGTGCCAGCAGGAGGGGGCTAACTGGAAACACCATATATTTT. This gives the protein CASRRGLTGNTIYF. The chain links TRBV12-3 or TRBV12-4 to TRBJ1-3, with 7 bases fitting TRBD1. This CDR3 contains 14 residues. V lost 6 bases, J lost 2 bases, and 4 bases stayed unmatched.

Here the CDR3 DNA reads TGCAGTGCTAGGGGACTAGCGGGGGCGGTCAATGAGCAGTTCTTC. Its protein product is CSARGLAGAVNEQFF. The chain employs TRBV20-1 and TRBJ2-1, with 14 bases fitting TRBD2. V was pared by 3 bases and J by 6 bases, with 4 bases of the junction left unmatched. The CDR3 extends over 15 amino acids. The germline V gene has CDR1 DFQATT and CDR2 SNEGSKA (reference sequence).

This sequence joins TRBV7-9 and TRBJ1-6; 8 nucleotides match TRBD1. Germline CDR1 SEHNR, CDR2 FQNEAQ (reference sequence). The CDR3 totals 15 residues. With V trimmed by 5 bases and J by 6 bases, 6 bases remained unmatched. The CDR3 is CASSKRTGTNSPLHF. The CDR3 DNA sequence: TGTGCCAGCAGCAAACGGACAGGGACTAATTCACCCCTCCACTTT.

This clonotype was seen only a few times. At one end, the junction sequence differs from germline, possibly due to a read error. The J gene is TRBJ1-2, the V gene TRBV5-1; 7 nucleotides line up with TRBD1. This CDR3 region has 13 residues. Germline-derived CDR1 and CDR2 are SGHRS and YFSETQ. CDR3 DNA: TGCGCCAGCAGCTTGGCCTTATCTCTGGACAGGATCTTC. Translating gives CASSLALSLDRIF.

In this sample, this clonotype turned up many times. The V call is TRBV20-1, the J call TRBJ1-5; 7 positions agree with TRBD1. The trim removed 0 bases at V and 4 bases at J, leaving 18 bases unmatched. The V gene's germline CDR1 is DFQATT and CDR2 SNEGSKA (reference sequence). The CDR3 runs to 19 residues. The CDR3 nucleotides are TGCAGTGCTAGAGAAACCAGACAGGGAGAAGATTGGGCGAATCAGCCCCAGCATTTT. This sequence encodes CSARETRQGEDWANQPQHF.

This clonotype came up a few times. This CDR3 reads CASSGVRQGEYEQYF. In nucleotides, the CDR3 is TGTGCCAGCAGCGGAGTACGACAGGGGGAGTACGAGCAGTACTTC. The V and J genes are TRBV7-8 and TRBJ2-7; 9 bases map to TRBD1. Germline values: CDR1 SGHVS, CDR2 FQNEAQ. The CDR3 is 15 amino acids. Trimming removed 5 bases from V and 4 bases from J; junction bases left unmatched: 9. The full variable domain, its missing parts supplied by reference TRBV7-8 and TRBJ2-7, is GAGVSQSPRYKVAKRGQDVALRCDPISGHVSLFWYQQALGQGPEFLTYFQNEAQLDKSGLPSDRFFAERPEGSVSTLKIQRTQQEDSAVYLCASSGVRQGEYEQYFGPGTRLTVT.

This chain joins TRBV5-1 and TRBJ2-5; no firm D call. The CDR3 is 12 amino acids. Germline V lookup: CDR1 SGHRS, CDR2 YFSETQ. Trimming pared 3 bases from V and 1 base from J, leaving 4 bases between. The CDR3 DNA reads as TGCGCCAGCAGCTCCAGCCAAGAGACCCAGTACTTC. Its protein is CASSSSQETQYF.

The rearrangement joins TRBV2 to TRBJ1-1; TRBD1 agrees at 7 bases. This CDR3 has 14 residues. V shed 6 bases, J shed 0 bases, and the junction held 4 bases outside the gene matches. The V gene's germline CDR1 is SNHLY and CDR2 FYNNEI. The CDR3 loop is CASRGQTMNTEAFF. The CDR3 nucleotides read TGTGCCAGCAGGGGACAGACCATGAACACTGAAGCTTTCTTT.

V is TRBV10-3 and J is TRBJ2-7; the match to TRBD1 covers 10 bases. V lost 6 bases and J lost 7; bases outside the gene matches: 6. The CDR3 loop spans 13 amino acids. Looked up from germline, CDR1 is ENHRY and CDR2 is SYGVKD. Here the CDR3 reads CAISGQGVGEQYF. CDR3 sequence (DNA): TGTGCCATCAGCGGACAGGGGGTGGGTGAGCAGTACTTC.

This clonotype was counted between two and nine times. V usage is TRBV6-5 and J usage is TRBJ2-5; no reliable D call. CDR3 length: 13 residues. Germline loops: CDR1 MNHEY, CDR2 SVGAGI. Trimming cost V 2 bases and J 5 bases, with 9 bases left between them. CDR3 in DNA: TGTGCCAGCAGTTACCACGTTATGGAGACCCAGTACTTC. Residues: CASSYHVMETQYF.

This clonotype was detected many times. The V call is TRBV7-9, the J call TRBJ2-7; tentative D call: TRBD2 (6 bases). CDR1 is SEHNR, CDR2 FQNEAQ, per germline (reference sequence). CDR3 size: 12 residues. V dropped 5 bases and J dropped 4 bases, with 9 bases sitting between them. The CDR3 is CASSAGTYEQYF. DNA of the CDR3: TGTGCCAGCAGCGCCGGGACTTACGAGCAGTACTTC.

The rearrangement joins TRBV11-3 to TRBJ2-1; D remains ambiguous. Looked up from germline, CDR1 is SGHNT and CDR2 is YENEEA. The length of the CDR3 is 11 residues. Trimming removed 6 bases from V and 10 bases from J, with 10 bases in between. CDR3 region: CASRQTDEQFF. DNA of the CDR3: TGTGCCAGCAGGCAGACCGACGAGCAGTTCTTC.

CDR3: CSVLTLAPAGYTF. In nucleotides, the CDR3 is TGCAGCGTGCTCACCCTCGCGCCGGCTGGCTACACCTTC. The chain uses TRBV29-1 and TRBJ1-2; D is undetermined. Trimming removed 6 bases at V and 7 bases at J, with 18 bases between. This CDR3 region has 13 residues. From germline, CDR1 is SQVTM and CDR2 ANQGSEA.

This clonotype was detected only a few times. The genes are TRBV2 and TRBJ2-3, with D possibly being TRBD1 or TRBD2 (6 bases each). Germline CDR1 and CDR2: SNHLY and FYNNEI. The CDR3 covers 14 residues. With 7 bases removed from V and 3 bases from J, the gap between germline ends came to 14 bases. The CDR3 bases are TGTGCCAGCACTGTGCAGGGGAGGACAGATACGCAGTATTTT. Translation gives CASTVQGRTDTQYF.

V is TRBV14 and J is TRBJ2-1; 9 bases match TRBD2. CDR1 and CDR2 (germline): SGHDN, FVKESK. V lost 0 bases and J lost 9; bases outside the gene matches: 18. The CDR3 contains 19 residues. This CDR3 is CASSQDPGFVGSGSREQFF. The CDR3 DNA is TGTGCCAGCAGCCAAGATCCGGGGTTCGTGGGTAGCGGGAGTCGTGAGCAGTTCTTC.

This clonotype showed up just a few times. This chain uses TRBV15 with TRBJ2-5, with TRBD1 identical over 10 bases. The trim removed 1 base at V and 5 bases at J, leaving 7 bases unmatched. The CDR3 is made up of 16 amino acids. The germline V gene has CDR1 LNHNV and CDR2 YYDKDF (reference sequence). In DNA form, the CDR3 reads TGTGCCACCAGCAGAGGTGGACAGGGGGGCGCGGAGACCCAGTACTTC. Its translation: CATSRGGQGGAETQYF.

The chain employs TRBV9 and TRBJ2-5; TRBD2 is a possible D gene (7 bases). CDR1 is SGDLS, CDR2 YYNGEE, per germline. Trimming left V 0 bases short and J 1 base short, with 10 bases between. The CDR3 sequence is 15 residues long. CDR3 sequence (DNA): TGTGCCAGCAGCGTAGAGGGGGGGCCCCAAGAGACCCAGTACTTC. Amino acids: CASSVEGGPQETQYF.